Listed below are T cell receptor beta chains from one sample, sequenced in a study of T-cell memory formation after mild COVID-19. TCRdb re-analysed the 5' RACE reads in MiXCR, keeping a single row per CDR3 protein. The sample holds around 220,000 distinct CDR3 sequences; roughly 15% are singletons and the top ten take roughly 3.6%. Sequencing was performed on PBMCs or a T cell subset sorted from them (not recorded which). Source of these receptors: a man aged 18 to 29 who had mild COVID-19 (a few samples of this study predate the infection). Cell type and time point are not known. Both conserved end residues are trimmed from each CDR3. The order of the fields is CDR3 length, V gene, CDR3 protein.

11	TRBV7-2	ASSSSRLETQY
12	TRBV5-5	ASSSGFTNQPQH
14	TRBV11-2	ASSLDLRGTGNTIY
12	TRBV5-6	ASSLAGGIQPQH
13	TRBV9	ASSVVPAFTDTQY
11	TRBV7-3	ASSLGLNYGYT
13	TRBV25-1	ASSERQDLTDTQY
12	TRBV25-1	ASRGQGSPGELF
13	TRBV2	ASSEAGPFYNEQF
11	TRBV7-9	AISFGSTDTQY
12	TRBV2	ASSQDRGRSPLH
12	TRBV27	ASSVRPLTGEQY
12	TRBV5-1	ASSLEWGHTEAF
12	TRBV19	ASTSNSLVEKLF
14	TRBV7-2	ASSPRTGAMNTEAF
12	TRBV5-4	ASSFRGGPDTQY
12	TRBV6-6	ASSYSVSQETQY
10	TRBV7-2	ASSLFSGRAF
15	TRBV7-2	ASSLRSGRGYTDTQY
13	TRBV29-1	SVGMAGRFAYEQY
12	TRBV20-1	SASLQAFNQPQH
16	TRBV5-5	ASSWSGLHAKSPYEQY
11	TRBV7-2	ASSSDRNSPLH
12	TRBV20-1	SARDPRQDYEQY
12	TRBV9	ASSVAGWRNTQY
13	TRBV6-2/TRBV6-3	ASRRGTGTSYEQY
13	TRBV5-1	ASSLDGTLGNTIY
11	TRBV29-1	SVERDRYNEQF
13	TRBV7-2	ASSLASTVNTEAF
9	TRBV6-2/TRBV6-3	ATVEGQPQH
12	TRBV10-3	AIGESGGRYTQY
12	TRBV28	ASRPWQFNQPQH
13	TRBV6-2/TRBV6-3	ASSRGGRGRETQY
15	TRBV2	ASSEPPGRWITGELF
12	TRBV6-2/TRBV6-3	ASSYSFAGSEAF
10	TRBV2	ASSETPGQGL
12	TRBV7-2	ASSLASGAGELF
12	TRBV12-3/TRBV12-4	ASRKTGGTDTQY
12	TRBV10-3	AISEAREGSGYT
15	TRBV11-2	ASSLQGQGRGGTEAF
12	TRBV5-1	ASNSGQGTDTQY
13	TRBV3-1	ASRPRGSSYNEQF
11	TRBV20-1	SAASDRAYGYT
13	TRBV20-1	SAQPTSGYTGELF